This T cell receptor (beta chain) stems from a study of beta chain features in type 1 diabetes. Investigators reverse transcribed all isolated RNA, so they sequenced expressed TCRB transcripts. The data were produced by immunoSEQ multiplex PCR, yet TCRdb's version contains in-frame clones alone and is incomplete. The sample holds 360,000 or so clones; around 20% are singletons and the top ten take under 0.05%. Per the germline V gene, CDR1 is LNHDA and CDR2 is SQIVND (reference sequence). This CDR3 contains 14 residues. V lost 9 bases to trimming and J lost 1 base; unmatched junction nucleotides: 8. The gene calls are TRBV19 and TRBJ1-2; 7 nucleotides agree with TRBD1. This clonotype was obtained from a woman between 18 and 29 years old in good health. The specimen was naive CD4+ T cells from blood. CDR3 sequence (DNA): TGTGCCAGCAGGACAGGAGAGCTTAACTATGGCTACACCTTC. It translates to CASRTGELNYGYTF.